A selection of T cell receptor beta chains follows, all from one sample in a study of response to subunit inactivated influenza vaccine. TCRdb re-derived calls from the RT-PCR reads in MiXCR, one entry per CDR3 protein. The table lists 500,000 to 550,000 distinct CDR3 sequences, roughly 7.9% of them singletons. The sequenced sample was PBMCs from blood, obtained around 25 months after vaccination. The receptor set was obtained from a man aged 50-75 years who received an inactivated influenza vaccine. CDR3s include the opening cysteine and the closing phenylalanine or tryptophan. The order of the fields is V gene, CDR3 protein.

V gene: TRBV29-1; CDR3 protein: CSVELKGESSYEQYF
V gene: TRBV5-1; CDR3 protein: CASSFDSRGYEQYF
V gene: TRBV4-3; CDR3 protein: CASSQDFGQPSYEQYF
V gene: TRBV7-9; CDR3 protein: CASSPSYNRGYEQYF
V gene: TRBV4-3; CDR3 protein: CASSQDLLGMAAEQFF
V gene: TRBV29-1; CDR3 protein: CSVEVFRGTSHNEQFF
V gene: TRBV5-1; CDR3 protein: CASSSQGITEAFF
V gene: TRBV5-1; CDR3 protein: CASSLDRDSPLHF
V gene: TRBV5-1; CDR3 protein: CASSLASGGRTDTQYF
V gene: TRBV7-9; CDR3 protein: CASSWDREYNQPQHF
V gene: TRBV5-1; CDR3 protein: CASRVITGSGELFF
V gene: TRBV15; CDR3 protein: CATSNTDRDTHYEQYF
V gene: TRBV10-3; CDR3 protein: CASQGGPADTQYF
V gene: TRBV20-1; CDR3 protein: CSARDNQGDEKLFF
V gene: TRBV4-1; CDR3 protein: CASSQDGRGPLHF
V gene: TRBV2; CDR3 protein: CASVTGLTYEQYF
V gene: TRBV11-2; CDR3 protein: CASSSWGQGALNEQFF
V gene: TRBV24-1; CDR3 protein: CATSDLDRDTGELFF
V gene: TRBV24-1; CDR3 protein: CATSDSPGTGDNEQFF
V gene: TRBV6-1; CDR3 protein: CASRDLVRDRAYEQYF
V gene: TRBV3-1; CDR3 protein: CASSQGWGSGVSTEAFF
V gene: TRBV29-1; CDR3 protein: CSVMRNTGELFF
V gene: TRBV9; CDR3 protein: CASSVRGQQETQYF
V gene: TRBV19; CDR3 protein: CASSQTSGITYEQYF
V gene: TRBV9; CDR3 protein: CASSVVPLGFDLTGELFF
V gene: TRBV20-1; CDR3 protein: CSARPPSTIEQYF
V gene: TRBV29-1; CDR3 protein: CSVEVGVGGYGYTF
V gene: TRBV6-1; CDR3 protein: CASTQGIEGRLFF
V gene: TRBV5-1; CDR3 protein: CASSLDGGQFGNTIYF
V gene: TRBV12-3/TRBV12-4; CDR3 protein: CASSLGGQLNTEAFF
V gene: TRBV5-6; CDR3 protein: CASRVRDSSYEQYF
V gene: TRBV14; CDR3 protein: CASSPDRAIAIYF